This TCR beta chain came from a study of molecular identifiers for immune sequencing clone quantification. Across the study: Replicate experiments divided RNA from around 20,000 or 100,000 naive CD8 cells into five parts and sequenced four.

TCRdb recomputed calls from the PCR reads with MiXCR, one row per CDR3 protein. The sample records more than 9,500 distinct CDR3 sequences, 15% to 20% being singletons. Germline CDR1 is LNHDA and CDR2 is SQIVND (reference sequence). The CDR3 has 14 residues. V was pared by 5 bases and J by 5 bases, with 8 bases of the junction left unmatched. Study-level points and caveats: Over 99% of CMV-specific effector molecules, but under 1% of naive ones, were in clones above 20 copies.

This clonotype was seen many times. Its antigen is still unknown. The sequencing sample was made of naive CD8+ T cells from blood, with Jurkat cell RNA spiked in. Subset indicated: FACS-sorted CD8+CD4-CCR7+CD45RA+ naive T cells. The chain employs TRBV19 and TRBJ2-5, with 7 bases identical to TRBD1. This TCR derives from a human donor in good health. Some libraries in this study had Jurkat cell RNA spiked in. The CDR3 spells CASSFRTGGETQYF. DNA for the CDR3: TGTGCCAGTAGTTTCAGGACAGGCGGCGAGACCCAGTACTTC.